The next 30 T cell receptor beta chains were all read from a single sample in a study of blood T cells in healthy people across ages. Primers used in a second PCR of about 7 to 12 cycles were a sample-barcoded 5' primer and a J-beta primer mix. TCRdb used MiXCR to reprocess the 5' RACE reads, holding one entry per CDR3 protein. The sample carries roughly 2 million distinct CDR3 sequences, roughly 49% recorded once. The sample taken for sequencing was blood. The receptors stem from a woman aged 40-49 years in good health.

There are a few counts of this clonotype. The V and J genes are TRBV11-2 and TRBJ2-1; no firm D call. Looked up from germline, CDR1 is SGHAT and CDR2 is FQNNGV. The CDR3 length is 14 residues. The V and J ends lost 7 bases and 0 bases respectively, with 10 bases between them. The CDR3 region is CASTKDGSYNEQFF. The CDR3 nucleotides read TGTGCCAGCACCAAAGACGGCTCCTACAATGAGCAGTTCTTC.

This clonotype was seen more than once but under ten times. In nucleotides, the CDR3 is TGTGCCAGCAGCGTAGCTCGTGAGCAGTTCTTC. This encodes CASSVAREQFF. The chain carries TRBV9 and TRBJ2-1; D is undetermined. V was pared by 0 bases and J by 9 bases, with 4 bases between. CDR1 and CDR2 from the germline V gene are SGDLS and YYNGEE. The CDR3 totals 11 residues.

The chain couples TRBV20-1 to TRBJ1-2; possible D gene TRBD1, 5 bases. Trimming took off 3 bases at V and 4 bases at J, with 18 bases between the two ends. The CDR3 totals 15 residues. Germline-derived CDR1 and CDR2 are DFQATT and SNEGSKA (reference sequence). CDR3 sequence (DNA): TGCAGTGCTAGGGGTACTAGGAGGGGTTCCTATGGCTACACCTTC. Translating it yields CSARGTRRGSYGYTF.

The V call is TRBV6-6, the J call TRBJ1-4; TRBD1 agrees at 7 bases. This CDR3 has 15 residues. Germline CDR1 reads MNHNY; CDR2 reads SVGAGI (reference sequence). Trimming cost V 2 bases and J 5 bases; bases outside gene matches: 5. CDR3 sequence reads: CASSYADRTNEKLFF. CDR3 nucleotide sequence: TGTGCCAGCAGTTACGCGGACAGGACAAATGAAAAACTGTTTTTT.

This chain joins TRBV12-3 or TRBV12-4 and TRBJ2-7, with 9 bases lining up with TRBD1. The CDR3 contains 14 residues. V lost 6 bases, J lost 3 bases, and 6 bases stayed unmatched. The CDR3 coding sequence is TGTGCCAGCAGAGGACAGGGGCTGGACTACGAGCAGTACTTC. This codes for CASRGQGLDYEQYF.

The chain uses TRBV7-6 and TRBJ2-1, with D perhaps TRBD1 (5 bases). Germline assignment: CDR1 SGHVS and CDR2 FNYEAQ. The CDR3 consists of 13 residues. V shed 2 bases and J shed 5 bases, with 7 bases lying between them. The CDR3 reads CASSLFRDNEQFF. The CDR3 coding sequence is TGTGCCAGCAGCTTATTCAGGGACAATGAGCAGTTCTTC.

The CDR3 DNA reads as TGCGCCAGCAGCCAGCGGCCTGGATCACCCTACGAGCAGTACTTC. Encoded protein: CASSQRPGSPYEQYF. The rearrangement links TRBV4-3 to TRBJ2-7; D is unresolved. This CDR3 contains 15 residues. The V gene's germline CDR1 is LGHNA and CDR2 YSLEER. V dropped 3 bases and J dropped 2 bases, with 14 bases sitting between them.

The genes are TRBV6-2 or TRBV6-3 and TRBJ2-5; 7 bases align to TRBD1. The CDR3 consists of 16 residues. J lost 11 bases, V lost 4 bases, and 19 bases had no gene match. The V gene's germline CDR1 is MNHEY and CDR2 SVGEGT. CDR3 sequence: CASSFDRVSSYNEQYF. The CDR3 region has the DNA TGTGCCAGCAGTTTCGACAGGGTGAGCTCCTACAATGAGCAGTACTTC.

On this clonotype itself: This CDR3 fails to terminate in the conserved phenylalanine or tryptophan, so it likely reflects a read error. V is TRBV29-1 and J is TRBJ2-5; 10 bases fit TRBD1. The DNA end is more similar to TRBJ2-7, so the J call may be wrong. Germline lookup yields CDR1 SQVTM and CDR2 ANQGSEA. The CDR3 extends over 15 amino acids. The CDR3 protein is CSGPPGTGAGYEQYY. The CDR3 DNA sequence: TGCAGCGGTCCTCCCGGGACAGGGGCAGGCTACGAGCAGTACTAC.

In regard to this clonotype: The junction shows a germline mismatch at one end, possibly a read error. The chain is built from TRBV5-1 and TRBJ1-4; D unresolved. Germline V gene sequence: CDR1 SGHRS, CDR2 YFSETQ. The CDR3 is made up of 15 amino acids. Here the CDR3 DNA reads TGCGCCAGCAGCTCTAACAGCGCAACTAATGAGAAACTGTTTTTT. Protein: CASSSNSATNEKLFF.

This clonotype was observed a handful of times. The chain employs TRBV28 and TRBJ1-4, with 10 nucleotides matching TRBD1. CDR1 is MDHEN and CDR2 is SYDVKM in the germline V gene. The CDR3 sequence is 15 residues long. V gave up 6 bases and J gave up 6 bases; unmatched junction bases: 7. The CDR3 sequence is CASSSTGTGDEKLFF. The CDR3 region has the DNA TGTGCCAGCAGCTCAACCGGGACAGGGGATGAAAAACTGTTTTTT. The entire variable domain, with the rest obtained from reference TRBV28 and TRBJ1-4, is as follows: DVKVTQSSRYLVKRTGEKVFLECVQDMDHENMFWYRQDPGLGLRLIYFSYDVKMKEKGDIPEGYSVSREKKERFSLILESASTNQTSMYLCASSSTGTGDEKLFFGSGTQLSVL.

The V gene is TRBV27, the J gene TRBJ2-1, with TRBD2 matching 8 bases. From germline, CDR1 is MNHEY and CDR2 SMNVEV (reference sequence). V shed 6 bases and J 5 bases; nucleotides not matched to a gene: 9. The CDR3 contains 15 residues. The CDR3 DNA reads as TGTGCCAGCAGCAAACCGGGGGGGAGAGACAATGAGCAGTTCTTC. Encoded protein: CASSKPGGRDNEQFF.

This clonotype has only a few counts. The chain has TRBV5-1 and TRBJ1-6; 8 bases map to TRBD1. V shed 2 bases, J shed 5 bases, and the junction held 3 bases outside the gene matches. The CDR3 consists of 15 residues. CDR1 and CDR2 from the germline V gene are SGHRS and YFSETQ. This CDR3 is CASSFVGQDNSPLHF. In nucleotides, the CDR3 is TGCGCCAGCAGCTTTGTGGGACAGGATAATTCACCCCTCCACTTT.

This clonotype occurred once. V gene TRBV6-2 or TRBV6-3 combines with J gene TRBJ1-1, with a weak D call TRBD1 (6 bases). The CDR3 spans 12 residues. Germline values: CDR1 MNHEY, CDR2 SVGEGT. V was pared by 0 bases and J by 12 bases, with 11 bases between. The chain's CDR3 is CASSYSMDRPFF. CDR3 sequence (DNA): TGTGCCAGCAGTTACTCGATGGACAGACCTTTCTTT.

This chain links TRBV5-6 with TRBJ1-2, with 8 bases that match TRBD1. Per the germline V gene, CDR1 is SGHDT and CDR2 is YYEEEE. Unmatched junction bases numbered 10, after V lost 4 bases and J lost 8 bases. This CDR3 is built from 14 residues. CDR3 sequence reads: CASSPVGQGEGYTF. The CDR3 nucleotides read TGTGCCAGCAGCCCGGTCGGACAGGGCGAAGGCTACACCTTC.

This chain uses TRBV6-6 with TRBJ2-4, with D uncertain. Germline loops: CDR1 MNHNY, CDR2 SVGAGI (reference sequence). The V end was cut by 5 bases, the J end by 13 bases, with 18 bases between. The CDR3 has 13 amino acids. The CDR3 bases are TGTGCCAGCAGTCCATCTCGACTTGAGAAGCAGTACTTC. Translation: CASSPSRLEKQYF.

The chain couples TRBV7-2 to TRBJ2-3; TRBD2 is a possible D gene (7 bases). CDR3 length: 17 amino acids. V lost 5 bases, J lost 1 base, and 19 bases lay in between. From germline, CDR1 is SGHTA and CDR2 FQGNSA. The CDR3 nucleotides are TGTGCCAGCAGCCGGGGGGCGCAGGGGAGACGCACAGATACGCAGTATTTT. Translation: CASSRGAQGRRTDTQYF.

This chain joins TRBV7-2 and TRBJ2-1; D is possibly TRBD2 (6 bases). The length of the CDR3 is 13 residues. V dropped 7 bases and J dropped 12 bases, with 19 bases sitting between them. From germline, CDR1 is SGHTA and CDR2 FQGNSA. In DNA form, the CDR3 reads TGTGCCAGCAACCTCAGCGGAGGGTCGCGGCAGTTCTTC. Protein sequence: CASNLSGGSRQFF. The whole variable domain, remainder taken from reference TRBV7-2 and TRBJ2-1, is GAGVSQSPSNKVTEKGKDVELRCDPISGHTALYWYRQSLGQGLEFLIYFQGNSAPDKSGLPSDRFSAERTGGSVSTLTIQRTQQEDSAVYLCASNLSGGSRQFFGPGTRLTVL.

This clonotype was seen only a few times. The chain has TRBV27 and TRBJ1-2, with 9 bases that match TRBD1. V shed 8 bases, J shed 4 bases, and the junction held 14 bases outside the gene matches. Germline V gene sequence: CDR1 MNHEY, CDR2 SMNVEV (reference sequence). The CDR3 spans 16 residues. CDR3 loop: CASRSRQGQGFYGYTF. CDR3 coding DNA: TGTGCCAGCCGCAGTAGACAGGGACAGGGTTTCTATGGCTACACCTTC.

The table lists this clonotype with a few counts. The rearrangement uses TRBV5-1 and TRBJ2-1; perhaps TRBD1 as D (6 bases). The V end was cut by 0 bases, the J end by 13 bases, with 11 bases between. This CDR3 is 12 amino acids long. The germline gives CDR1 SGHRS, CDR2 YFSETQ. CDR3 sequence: CASSLGDTHQFF. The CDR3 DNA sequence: TGCGCCAGCAGCTTGGGGGACACCCACCAGTTCTTC.

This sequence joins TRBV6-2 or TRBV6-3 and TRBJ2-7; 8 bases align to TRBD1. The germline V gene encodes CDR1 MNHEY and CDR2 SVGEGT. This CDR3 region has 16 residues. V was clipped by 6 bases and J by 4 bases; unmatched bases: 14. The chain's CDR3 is CASSLPWDRQVYEQYF. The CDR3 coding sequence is TGTGCCAGCAGCTTACCGTGGGACAGGCAGGTGTACGAGCAGTACTTC.

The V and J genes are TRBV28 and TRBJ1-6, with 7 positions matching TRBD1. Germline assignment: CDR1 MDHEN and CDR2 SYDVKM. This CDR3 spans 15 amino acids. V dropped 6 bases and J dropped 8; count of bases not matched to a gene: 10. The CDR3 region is CASSSLDRVDSPLHF. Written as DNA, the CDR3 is TGTGCCAGCAGCTCACTAGACAGGGTGGATTCACCCCTCCACTTT. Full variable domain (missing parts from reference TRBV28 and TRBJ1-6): DVKVTQSSRYLVKRTGEKVFLECVQDMDHENMFWYRQDPGLGLRLIYFSYDVKMKEKGDIPEGYSVSREKKERFSLILESASTNQTSMYLCASSSLDRVDSPLHFGNGTRLTVT.

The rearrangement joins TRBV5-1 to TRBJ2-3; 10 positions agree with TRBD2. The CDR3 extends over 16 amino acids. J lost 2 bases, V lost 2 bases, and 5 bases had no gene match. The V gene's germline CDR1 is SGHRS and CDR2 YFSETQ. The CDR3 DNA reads TGCGCCAGCAGCTTCGAACTAGCGGGGCCCACAGATACGCAGTATTTT. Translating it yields CASSFELAGPTDTQYF.

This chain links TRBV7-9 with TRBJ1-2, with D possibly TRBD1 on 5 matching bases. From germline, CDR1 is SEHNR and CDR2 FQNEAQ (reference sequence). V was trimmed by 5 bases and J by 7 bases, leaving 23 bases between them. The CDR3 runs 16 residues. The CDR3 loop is CASSTSSRGGLRGYTF. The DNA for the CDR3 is TGTGCCAGCAGCACGTCCAGCCGCGGGGGTTTGCGTGGCTACACCTTC.

This CDR3 reads CASSTGTGPGDTQYF. In DNA, the CDR3 is TGTGCCAGCAGCACCGGGACAGGGCCTGGAGATACGCAGTATTTT. This chain uses TRBV5-6 with TRBJ2-3, with 9 bases that match TRBD1. The CDR3 runs to 15 residues. Germline values: CDR1 SGHDT, CDR2 YYEEEE. V shed 4 bases and J 5 bases; nucleotides not matched to a gene: 8. Supplemented by reference TRBV5-6 and TRBJ2-3, the full variable domain reads DAGVTQSPTHLIKTRGQQVTLRCSPKSGHDTVSWYQQALGQGPQFIFQYYEEEERQRGNFPDRFSGHQFPNYSSELNVNALLLGDSALYLCASSTGTGPGDTQYFGPGTRLTVL.

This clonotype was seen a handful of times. The CDR3 DNA reads TGTGCCACCAGCATCGGGACATCCTACGAGCAGTACTTC. Its translation is CATSIGTSYEQYF. V is TRBV15 and J is TRBJ2-7; D is possibly TRBD1 (6 bases). This CDR3 comprises 13 residues. V was pared by 4 bases and J by 1 base, with 8 bases between. Per germline, CDR1 LNHNV and CDR2 YYDKDF (reference sequence).

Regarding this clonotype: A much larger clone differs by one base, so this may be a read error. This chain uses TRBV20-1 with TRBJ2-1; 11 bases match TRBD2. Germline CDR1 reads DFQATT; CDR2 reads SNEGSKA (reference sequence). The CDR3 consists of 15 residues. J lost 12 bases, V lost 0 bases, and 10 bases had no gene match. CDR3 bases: TGCAGTGCTAGAGATAGCGGGGGGGTATCTGGTGGGCAGTTCTTC. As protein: CSARDSGGVSGGQFF.

The CDR3: CASNFLSGGTQETQYF. CDR3 DNA: TGTGCCAGCAACTTCCTTAGCGGGGGGACCCAAGAGACCCAGTACTTC. This rearrangement joins TRBV6-5 to TRBJ2-5, with TRBD2 matching over 10 bases. Trimming cost V 7 bases and J 1 base; bases outside gene matches: 9. The CDR3 extends over 16 amino acids. CDR1 and CDR2 from the germline V gene are MNHEY and SVGAGI.

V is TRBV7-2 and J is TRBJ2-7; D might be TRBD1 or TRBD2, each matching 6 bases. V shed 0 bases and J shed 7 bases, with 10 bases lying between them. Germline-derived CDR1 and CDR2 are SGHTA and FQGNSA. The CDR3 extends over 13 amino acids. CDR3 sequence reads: CASSLARGREQYF. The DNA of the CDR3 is TGTGCCAGCAGCTTAGCGAGGGGGAGGGAGCAGTACTTC. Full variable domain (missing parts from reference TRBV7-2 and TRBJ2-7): GAGVSQSPSNKVTEKGKDVELRCDPISGHTALYWYRQSLGQGLEFLIYFQGNSAPDKSGLPSDRFSAERTGGSVSTLTIQRTQQEDSAVYLCASSLARGREQYFGPGTRLTVT.

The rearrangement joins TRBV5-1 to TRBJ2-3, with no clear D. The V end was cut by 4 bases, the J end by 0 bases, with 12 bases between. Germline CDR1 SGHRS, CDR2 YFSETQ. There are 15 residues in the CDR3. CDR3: CASSQQATSTDTQYF. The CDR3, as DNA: TGCGCCAGCAGCCAGCAGGCAACTAGCACAGATACGCAGTATTTT. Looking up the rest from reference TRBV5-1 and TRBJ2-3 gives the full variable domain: KAGVTQTPRYLIKTRGQQVTLSCSPISGHRSVSWYQQTPGQGLQFLFEYFSETQRNKGNFPGRFSGRQFSNSRSEMNVSTLELGDSALYLCASSQQATSTDTQYFGPGTRLTVL.